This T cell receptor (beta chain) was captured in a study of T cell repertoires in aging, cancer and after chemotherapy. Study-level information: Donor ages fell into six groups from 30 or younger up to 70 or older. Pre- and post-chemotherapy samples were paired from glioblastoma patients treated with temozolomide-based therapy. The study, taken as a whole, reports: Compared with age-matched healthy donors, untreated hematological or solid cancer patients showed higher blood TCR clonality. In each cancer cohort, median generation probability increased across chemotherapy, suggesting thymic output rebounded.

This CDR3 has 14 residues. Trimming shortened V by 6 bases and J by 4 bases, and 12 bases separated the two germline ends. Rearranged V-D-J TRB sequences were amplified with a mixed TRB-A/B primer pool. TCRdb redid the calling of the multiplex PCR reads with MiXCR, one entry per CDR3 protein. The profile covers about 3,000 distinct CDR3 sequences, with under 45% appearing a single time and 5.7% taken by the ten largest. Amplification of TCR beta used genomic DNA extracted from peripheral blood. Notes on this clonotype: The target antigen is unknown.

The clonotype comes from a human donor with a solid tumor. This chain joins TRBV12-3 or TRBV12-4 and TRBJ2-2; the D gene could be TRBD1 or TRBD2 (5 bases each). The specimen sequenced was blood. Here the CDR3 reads CASSRGDTTGELFF. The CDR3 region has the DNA TGTGCCAGCAGCCGAGGGGATACCACCGGGGAGCTGTTTTTT.